The present T cell receptor beta chain was sequenced within a study of glioma-infiltrating T cells. TCR alpha and beta CDR3 regions were amplified from RNA using iRepertoire nested multiplex PCR. Tissue mRNA or PBMC total RNA, roughly 100-400 ng, went into one-step reverse transcription and amplification. A single record per CDR3 protein comes from TCRdb applying MiXCR to the multiplex PCR reads. The repertoire holds under 200,000 distinct CDR3 sequences, with under 55% as singletons. About this clonotype itself: A single base separates this from a much larger clone, so it may be a read error.

Germline CDR1 KGHSH, CDR2 LQKENI. There are 13 residues in the CDR3. V was clipped by 9 bases and J by 2 bases; unmatched bases: 6. This receptor was obtained from a human donor with low-grade glioma or glioblastoma, undergoing nonglioma brain surgery, or in good health (not recorded which). The specimen was glioma tissue, nonneoplastic brain tissue, or PBMCs (not recorded which). The chain has TRBV18 and TRBJ1-1; 7 nucleotides align to TRBD1. DNA for the CDR3: TGTGCCAGAGGGGGACAGTTAAACACTGAAGCTTTCTTT. Its protein product is CARGGQLNTEAFF. Supplemented by reference TRBV18 and TRBJ1-1, the full variable domain reads NAGVMQNPRHLVRRRGQEARLRCSPMKGHSHVYWYRQLPEEGLKFMVYLQKENIIDESGMPKERFSAEFPKEGPSILRIQQVVRGDSAAYFCARGGQLNTEAFFGQGTRLTVV.